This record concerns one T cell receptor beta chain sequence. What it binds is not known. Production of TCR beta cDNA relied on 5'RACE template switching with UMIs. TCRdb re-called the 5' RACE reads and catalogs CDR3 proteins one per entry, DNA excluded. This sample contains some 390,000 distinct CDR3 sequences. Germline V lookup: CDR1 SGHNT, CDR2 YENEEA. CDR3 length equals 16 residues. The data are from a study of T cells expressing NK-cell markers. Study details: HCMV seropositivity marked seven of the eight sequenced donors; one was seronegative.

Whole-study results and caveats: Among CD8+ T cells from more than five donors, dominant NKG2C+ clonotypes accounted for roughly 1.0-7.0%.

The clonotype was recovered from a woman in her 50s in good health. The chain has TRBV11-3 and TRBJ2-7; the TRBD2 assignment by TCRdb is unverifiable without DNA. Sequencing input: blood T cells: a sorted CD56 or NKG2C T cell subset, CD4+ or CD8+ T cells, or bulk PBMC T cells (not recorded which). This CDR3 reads CASSLVPLGAPDEQYF.